Listed here are 21 T cell receptor beta chains from one sample, sequenced in a study of vaccination effects on CD4 cells after COVID-19. Antigen-specific CD4+ T cells expanded by the ViraFEST assay with viral peptide pools were then sequenced. Scientists isolated CD4+ T cells after an approximately 10-day culture period ended. Two-dose vaccination with either BNT162b2 or mRNA-1273 was given to the participants. Their target antigens are unknown. The data were produced by immunoSEQ multiplex PCR, yet TCRdb's version contains in-frame clones alone and is incomplete. The sample records roughly 63,000 clones, roughly 80% being singletons. Sequencing was performed on CD4+ T cells from PBMCs cultured with HCoV-OC43 spike peptides, taken after COVID-19 vaccination. Subset of the sample: HCoV-OC43 spike overlapping peptide pool stimulation. The receptors derive from a human donor who received a COVID-19 vaccine.

The genes are TRBV14 and TRBJ2-7, with D possibly being TRBD1 (6 bases). Germline loops: CDR1 SGHDN, CDR2 FVKESK. This CDR3 is built from 15 residues. Trimming stripped 2 bases from V and 0 bases from J, with 11 bases between. Written as DNA, the CDR3 is TGTGCCAGCAGCCAATTAGTAGGGGGCTCCTACGAGCAGTACGTC. Protein: CASSQLVGGSYEQYV.

J is TRBJ1-2 and V is TRBV28; D is undetermined. This CDR3 has 12 amino acids. V lost 2 bases and J 8 bases, leaving 9 bases between the germline ends. Germline CDR1 MDHEN, CDR2 SYDVKM. CDR3 coding DNA: TGTGCCAGCAGTTTAAGGGTGGGAGGCTACACCTTC. Translating it yields CASSLRVGGYTF.

The chain is built from TRBV18 and TRBJ2-2; D gene uncertain. Germline loops: CDR1 KGHSH, CDR2 LQKENI. The CDR3 is 14 residues long. V lost 1 base and J lost 3, with 6 bases in between. The chain's CDR3 is CASSPLVDTGELFF. CDR3 DNA: TGTGCCAGCTCACCACTTGTGGACACCGGGGAGCTGTTTTTT.

V and J are TRBV5-4 and TRBJ2-1, with 10 nucleotides matching TRBD2. CDR3 size: 18 residues. V shed 0 bases and J 9 bases; nucleotides not matched to a gene: 15. Germline-derived CDR1 and CDR2 are SGHNT and YYREEE (reference sequence). The CDR3 nucleotides read TGTGCCAGCAGCTTGGCGGGGATTAAGCGGGGGGGGTCCGGTGAGCAGTTCTTC. This sequence encodes CASSLAGIKRGGSGEQFF. The full variable domain, with the rest looked up from reference TRBV5-4 and TRBJ2-1, is ETGVTQSPTHLIKTRGQQVTLRCSSQSGHNTVSWYQQALGQGPQFIFQYYREEENGRGNFPPRFSGLQFPNYSSELNVNALELDDSALYLCASSLAGIKRGGSGEQFFGPGTRLTVL.

This chain joins TRBV6-2 or TRBV6-3 and TRBJ2-7; tentatively, D is TRBD2 (6 bases). Germline CDR1 MNHEY, CDR2 SVGEGT. The CDR3 is made up of 16 amino acids. Trimming removed 6 bases from V and 5 bases from J, with 23 bases in between. The CDR3 region is CASSSFGTGGVHEQYV. In DNA, the CDR3 is TGTGCCAGCAGCTCGTTTGGGACTGGTGGGGTCCACGAGCAGTACGTC.

The V and J genes are TRBV7-6 and TRBJ2-1; 8 positions match TRBD1. V lost 2 bases and J lost 9; bases outside the gene matches: 6. Germline V lookup: CDR1 SGHVS, CDR2 FNYEAQ. The length of the CDR3 is 14 residues. CDR3 sequence reads: CASSLINDRGEQFF. In nucleotides, the CDR3 is TGTGCCAGCAGCTTAATAAACGACAGGGGTGAGCAGTTCTTC. Based on the CDR3 plus reference TRBV7-6 and TRBJ2-1, the full variable domain is GAGVSQSPRYKVTKRGQDVALRCDPISGHVSLYWYRQALGQGPEFLTYFNYEAQQDKSGLPNDRFSAERPEGSISTLTIQRTEQRDSAMYRCASSLINDRGEQFFGPGTRLTVL.

This clone was observed a few times. The chain couples TRBV2 to TRBJ2-1; D call uncertain. This CDR3 comprises 12 residues. Germline V gives CDR1 SNHLY, CDR2 FYNNEI. Between the trimmed V and J ends, which lost 2 bases and 13 bases, there was a span of 12 bases. Here the CDR3 reads CASSERTHVQFF. DNA for the CDR3: TGTGCCAGCAGTGAACGGACCCACGTTCAGTTCTTC.

The chain employs TRBV5-5 and TRBJ1-6; no reliable D call. The CDR3 is 14 residues long. Looked up from germline, CDR1 is SGHKS and CDR2 is YYEKEE (reference sequence). V shed 4 bases and J shed 9 bases, with 14 bases lying between them. DNA for the CDR3: TGTGCCAGCAGCCCAATGCGGGTTGGTTCACCCCTCCACTTT. Amino acids: CASSPMRVGSPLHF.

This clone was seen only a few times. The CDR3 nucleotides read TGTGCCAGCAGCGCACAGGGGTGGAATGAGCAGTTCTTC. This sequence encodes CASSAQGWNEQFF. The V and J genes are TRBV2 and TRBJ2-1; 7 bases fit TRBD1. CDR3 size: 13 residues. J gave up 7 bases and V 6 bases, and 6 bases lay outside the gene matches. Germline V gene sequence: CDR1 SNHLY, CDR2 FYNNEI.

The V and J genes are TRBV7-9 and TRBJ2-1; 11 bases align to TRBD2. Germline loops: CDR1 SEHNR, CDR2 FQNEAQ (reference sequence). This CDR3 spans 15 amino acids. V shed 1 base and J 10 bases; nucleotides not matched to a gene: 6. This CDR3 reads CASSLGGLAGGEQFF. The CDR3 DNA reads as TGTGCCAGCAGCTTAGGGGGTCTAGCGGGGGGAGAGCAGTTCTTC.

The gene calls are TRBV7-3 and TRBJ2-3; tentative D call: TRBD2 (6 bases). This CDR3 has 16 amino acids. Between the trimmed V and J ends, which lost 1 base and 1 base, there was a span of 12 bases. Germline lookup yields CDR1 SGHTA and CDR2 FQGTGA. DNA of the CDR3: TGTGCCAGCAGCTTAAACGTCGGAGGGCGCACAGATACGCAGTATTTT. Protein: CASSLNVGGRTDTQYF. The whole variable domain, filled in from reference TRBV7-3 and TRBJ2-3, reads GAGVSQTPSNKVTEKGKYVELRCDPISGHTALYWYRQSLGQGPEFLIYFQGTGAADDSGLPNDRFFAVRPEGSVSTLKIQRTERGDSAVYLCASSLNVGGRTDTQYFGPGTRLTVL.

The chain links TRBV5-1 to TRBJ2-5, with D perhaps matching TRBD1 (5 bases). Germline loops: CDR1 SGHRS, CDR2 YFSETQ. V was pared by 1 base and J by 3 bases, with 22 bases between. There are 18 residues in the CDR3. CDR3 region: CASSLLGVRIQGEETQYF. The CDR3 nucleotides read TGCGCCAGCAGCTTGTTAGGGGTTCGGATTCAGGGTGAAGAGACCCAGTACTTC.

This clone was seen once. The chain employs TRBV11-2 and TRBJ1-1; D possibly corresponds to TRBD1 (5 bases). V lost 5 bases, J lost 3 bases, and 13 bases lay in between. This CDR3 spans 14 amino acids. CDR1 and CDR2 from the germline V gene are SGHAT and FQNNGV. This CDR3 is CASSGGGVDTEAFF. DNA for the CDR3: TGTGCCAGCAGCGGGGGGGGAGTGGACACTGAAGCTTTCTTT.

This clone came up a few times. V and J are TRBV7-3 and TRBJ2-3; 7 bases line up with TRBD2. The junction had 9 bases not matched to a gene; V was cut back by 3 bases and J by 0 bases. CDR1 is SGHTA, CDR2 FQGTGA, per germline. The CDR3 length is 17 residues. DNA of the CDR3: TGTGCCAGCAGCTTTGCCCCGCCAGCGGGGAGCACAGATACGCAGTATTTT. Translated, it gives CASSFAPPAGSTDTQYF. Using reference TRBV7-3 and TRBJ2-3 for the parts outside the CDR3, the full variable domain is GAGVSQTPSNKVTEKGKYVELRCDPISGHTALYWYRQSLGQGPEFLIYFQGTGAADDSGLPNDRFFAVRPEGSVSTLKIQRTERGDSAVYLCASSFAPPAGSTDTQYFGPGTRLTVL.

The V and J genes are TRBV6-5 and TRBJ2-3; 11 bases fit TRBD2. This CDR3 has 16 residues. V shed 4 bases and J 6 bases; nucleotides not matched to a gene: 9. Germline V gene lookup returns CDR1 MNHEY and CDR2 SVGAGI. The DNA of the CDR3 is TGTGCCAGCAGTTCCCGACTAGCGGGGACTTTGGATACGCAGTATTTT. Its protein is CASSSRLAGTLDTQYF.

This clone occurred once. CDR3 sequence: CASSIEHLHGFSPSNQPQHF. The DNA of the CDR3 is TGTGCCAGTAGTATCGAACACTTACATGGGTTTAGCCCTAGCAATCAGCCCCAGCATTTT. The chain recombines TRBV19 with TRBJ1-5; D remains unclear. V was pared by 3 bases and J by 0 bases, with 24 bases between. CDR3 length: 20 residues. Germline CDR1 and CDR2: LNHDA and SQIVND (reference sequence). The variable domain in full, completed from reference TRBV19 and TRBJ1-5, reads DGGITQSPKYLFRKEGQNVTLSCEQNLNHDAMYWYRQDPGQGLRLIYYSQIVNDFQKGDIAEGYSVSREKKESFPLTVTSAQKNPTAFYLCASSIEHLHGFSPSNQPQHFGDGTRLSIL.

The chain is built from TRBV6-4 and TRBJ2-1; D is unresolved. This CDR3 is 12 amino acids long. Germline assignment: CDR1 MRHNA and CDR2 SNTAGT. V lost 6 bases to trimming and J lost 5 bases, with 8 bases between them. For the CDR3, the DNA is TGTGCCAGCAGAGGTGATAACAATGAGCAGTTCTTC. Protein product: CASRGDNNEQFF.

The chain is built from TRBV7-9 and TRBJ1-2; 8 bases map to TRBD1. Germline V lookup: CDR1 SEHNR, CDR2 FQNEAQ (reference sequence). The trim removed 3 bases at V and 3 bases at J, leaving 3 bases unmatched. The CDR3 is 14 amino acids. The CDR3 sequence: CASSLKGQDYGYTF. The CDR3 coding sequence is TGTGCCAGCAGCTTGAAGGGACAGGACTATGGCTACACCTTC.

This chain links TRBV10-3 with TRBJ1-4; D uncertain. CDR3 length: 13 residues. CDR1 is ENHRY, CDR2 SYGVKD, per germline. Trimming left V 10 bases short and J 8 bases short, with 17 bases between. The CDR3 spells CATTQQYGEKLFF. The CDR3 coding sequence is TGTGCCACCACCCAACAATATGGGGAAAAACTGTTTTTT.

This chain connects TRBV12-3 or TRBV12-4 to TRBJ1-2; 9 nucleotides agree with TRBD1. The CDR3 totals 13 residues. V was clipped by 8 bases and J by 6 bases; unmatched bases: 7. Here the CDR3 reads CASGRGTGNGYTF. In nucleotides, the CDR3 is TGTGCCAGCGGAAGAGGGACAGGGAATGGCTACACCTTC.

The V call is TRBV6-1, the J call TRBJ2-1, with TRBD1 identical over 8 bases. The CDR3 extends over 15 amino acids. Germline-derived CDR1 and CDR2 are MNHNS and SASEGT. V lost 2 bases, J lost 3 bases, and 3 bases stayed unmatched. CDR3 sequence: CASSEHRGDYNEQFF. The CDR3 DNA sequence: TGTGCCAGCAGTGAACACAGGGGGGACTACAATGAGCAGTTCTTC.